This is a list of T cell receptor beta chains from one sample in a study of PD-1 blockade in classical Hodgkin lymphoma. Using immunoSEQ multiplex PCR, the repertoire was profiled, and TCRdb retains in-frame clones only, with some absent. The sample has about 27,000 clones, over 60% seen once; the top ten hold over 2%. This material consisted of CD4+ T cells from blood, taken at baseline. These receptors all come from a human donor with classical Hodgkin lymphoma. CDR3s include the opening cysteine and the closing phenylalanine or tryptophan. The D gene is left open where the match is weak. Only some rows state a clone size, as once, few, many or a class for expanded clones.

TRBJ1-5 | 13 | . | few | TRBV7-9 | CASSLKGGQPQHF | TGTGCCAGCAGCTTAAAAGGGGGTCAGCCCCAGCATTTT
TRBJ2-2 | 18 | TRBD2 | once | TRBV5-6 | CASSLGPLAGGNTGELFF | TGTGCCAGCAGCTTGGGGCCCCTAGCGGGGGGTAACACCGGGGAGCTGTTTTTT
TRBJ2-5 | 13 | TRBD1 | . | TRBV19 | CASSMGGQGVRYF | TGTGCCAGTAGTATGGGGGGACAGGGGGTTAGGTACTTC
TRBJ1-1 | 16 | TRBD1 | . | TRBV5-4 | CASSREPGQGRYEAFF | TGTGCCAGCAGCAGAGAACCGGGACAGGGCCGATATGAAGCTTTCTTT
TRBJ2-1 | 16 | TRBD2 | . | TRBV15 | CATSSPPSGIYNEQFF | TGTGCCACCAGCAGTCCCCCTAGCGGGATCTACAATGAGCAGTTCTTC
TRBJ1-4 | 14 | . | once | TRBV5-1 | CASSQGGGNEKLFF | TGCGCCAGCAGCCAAGGTGGTGGTAATGAAAAACTGTTTTTT
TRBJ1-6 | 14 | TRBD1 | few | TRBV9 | CASSSRQGDSPLHF | TGTGCCAGCAGCTCAAGACAGGGGGATTCACCCCTCCACTTT
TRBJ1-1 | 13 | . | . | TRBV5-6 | CASSLTLNTEAFF | TGTGCCAGCAGCTTGACGTTGAACACTGAAGCCTTCTTT
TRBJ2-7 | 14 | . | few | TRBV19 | CASSGPGPPYEQYF | TGTGCCAGTAGTGGACCCGGGCCTCCCTACGAGCAGTACTTC
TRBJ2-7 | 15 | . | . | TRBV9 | CASSSQPRPIYEQYF | TGTGCCAGCAGCTCCCAGCCTCGTCCCATCTACGAGCAGTACTTC
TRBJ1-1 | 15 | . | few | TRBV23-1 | CASSQLGRMNTEAFF | TGCGCCAGCAGTCAACTAGGACGCATGAACACTGAAGCTTTCTTT
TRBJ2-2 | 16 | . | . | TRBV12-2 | CASRIRLNANTGELFF | TGTGCAAGTCGCATACGACTGAACGCGAACACCGGGGAGCTGTTTTTT
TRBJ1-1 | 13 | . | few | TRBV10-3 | CAISESRNTEAFF | TGTGCCATCAGTGAGTCTAGGAACACTGAAGCTTTCTTT
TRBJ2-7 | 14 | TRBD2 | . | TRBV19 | CASSIAGGPYEQYF | TGTGCCAGTAGTATTGCGGGGGGCCCATACGAGCAGTACTTC
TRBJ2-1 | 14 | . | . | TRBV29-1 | CSAYLGRAGNEQFF | TGCAGCGCTTACCTGGGCAGGGCCGGCAATGAGCAGTTCTTC
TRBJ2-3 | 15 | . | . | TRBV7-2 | CASSLGGRSEDTQYF | TGTGCCAGCAGCTTAGGGGGACGAAGCGAAGATACGCAGTATTTT
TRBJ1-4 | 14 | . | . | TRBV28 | CASSQGGPNEKLFF | TGTGCCAGCAGCCAGGGAGGCCCTAATGAAAAACTGTTTTTT